This T cell receptor (beta chain) was observed in a study of blood T cell repertoires in COVID-19 (dated by TCRdb to the early 2020s). At the level of the whole study: Samples from collaborators originated in the United States, Italy and Spain and spanned both the acute and convalescent phases of COVID-19. The material from the prospective study consisted of cDNA or gDNA derived from T cells, B-cell-depleted T cells, or PBMCs. The dataset comprised deeply sampled blood TCRbeta repertoires from subjects exposed to, actively infected with, or recovered from COVID-19. The repertoires were released in a freely available public database meant as a resource for research on the immune response to SARS-CoV-2. The samples were drawn from the first 160 participants of the ongoing ImmuneRACE study and from some 1,300 subjects provided by 6 global collaborators. The sample metadata nearly always contained a de-identified subject ID, COVID-19 status, age in years and sex. HLA class I and class II types, where available, came from metadata supplied by the sample provider rather than from assay-based typing. The paper as a whole reports these results and caveats: The amount of clinical and demographic metadata varied by source and participant and was provided uncurated.

This clone occurred once. Its cognate antigen has yet to be identified. Per-base qualities were not stored, and no clone one base away is much larger. Participants in the prospective study were aged about 18 to 89 years, lived in 24 United States geographic areas, and enrolled through a virtual design. To assign participants to cohorts, the prospective study relied on clinical history that participants themselves reported in a screening survey and a study questionnaire. Exposed participants had been in contact with someone with a PCR-confirmed or clinician-diagnosed COVID-19 case within 2 weeks of study entry. In the prospective study, mobile phlebotomists collected whole blood, serum and a nasopharyngeal or oropharyngeal swab from each participant. Prospective study participants could optionally give additional blood draws and questionnaires over a roughly two-month period. Before DNA extraction, blood samples from the prospective study were shipped at room temperature or frozen.

CDR1 SGDLS and CDR2 YYNGEE are derived from the germline V gene. Including the terminal cysteine and phenylalanine, the CDR3 comprises 17 residues. Solely the CDR3 DNA is kept, with 51 bases framed from the first base. The trim is 6 bases for V and 1 base for J, with a gap of 19 bases between the germline ends. TCRbeta CDR3 regions were amplified from genomic DNA using the immunoSEQ Assay, a bias-controlled multiplex PCR. On the authors' methods: Nucleated cell counts per sample were estimated from amplification of reference gene primers within the assay. To quantify the absolute abundance of each unique TCRbeta CDR3 rearrangement, sequence reads were collapsed and filtered. For each sample, productive Simpson clonality was calculated as the square root of Simpson's diversity index over productive rearrangements. TCRdb re-hosts the immuneACCESS table, in-frame sequences only. Its copies lack some clones; in the studies checked, an unresolved V gene accounts for under half of them, and the cause for the rest is not known. V, J and clone size were drawn from that table, and D and trimming were deduced from the DNA. The sample data list nearly 250,000 clones, and 75% to 90% of these were observed just once. The ten biggest clones cover over 0.75% of the sample.

Rearrangement joined TRBV9 to TRBJ2-2; a tentative D call is TRBD2 (6 bases match). Sample: PBMCs or T cells enriched from blood (not recorded which). This sequence was found in a man between 45 and 60 years old who had been exposed to COVID-19. In nucleotide form, the sequence is TGTGCCAGCACCGGTAAAGTGGGCGGGATGAACACCGGGGAGCTGTTTTTT. This codes for CASTGKVGGMNTGELFF. Full variable domain (CDR3 extended with the reference TRBV9 and TRBJ2-2 proteins): DSGVTQTPKHLITATGQRVTLRCSPRSGDLSVYWYQQSLDQGLQFLIQYYNGEERAKGNILERFSAQQFPDLHSELNLSSLELGDSALYFCASTGKVGGMNTGELFFGEGSRLTVL.